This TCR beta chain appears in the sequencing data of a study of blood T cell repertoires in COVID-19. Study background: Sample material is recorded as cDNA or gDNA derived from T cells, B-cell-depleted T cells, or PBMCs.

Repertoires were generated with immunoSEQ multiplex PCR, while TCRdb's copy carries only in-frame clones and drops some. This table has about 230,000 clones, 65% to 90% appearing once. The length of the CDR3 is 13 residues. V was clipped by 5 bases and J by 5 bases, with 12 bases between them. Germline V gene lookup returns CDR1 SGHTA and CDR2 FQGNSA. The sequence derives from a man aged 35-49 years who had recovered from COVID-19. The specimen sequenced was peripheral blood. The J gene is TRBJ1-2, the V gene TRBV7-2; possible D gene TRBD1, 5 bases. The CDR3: CASSPGSGYGYTF. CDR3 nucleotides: TGTGCCAGCAGCCCCGGTTCAGGGTATGGCTACACCTTC.